These 30 T cell receptor beta chains share one sample of origin, sequenced in a study of molecular identifiers for immune sequencing clone quantification. TCRdb re-called the PCR reads through MiXCR, storing one row per CDR3 protein. In the table there are 100,000 or so distinct CDR3 sequences, 35% of which are singletons. Sample: naive CD8+ T cells from blood, with Jurkat cell RNA spiked in. Indicated subset: FACS-sorted CD8+CD4-CCR7+CD45RA+ naive T cells. Source of these receptors: a human donor in good health. Some libraries in this study had Jurkat cell RNA spiked in.

At least ten counts were recorded for this clonotype. The V and J genes are TRBV29-1 and TRBJ2-5; D is unclear. Germline V gene data show CDR1 as SQVTM and CDR2 as ANQGSEA. V lost 4 bases to trimming and J lost 5 bases, with 8 bases between them. This CDR3 contains 11 residues. The CDR3 DNA is TGCAGCGTTGCCGGGTCCGAGACCCAGTACTTC. Amino acids: CSVAGSETQYF.

This clonotype was recorded a few times. Germline is not matched at one junction end, which may reflect a read error. The J gene is TRBJ1-3, the V gene TRBV12-3 or TRBV12-4; a weak D match, TRBD1 (5 bases). This CDR3 spans 14 amino acids. CDR3 bases: TGTGCCAGCAGCTTAGACAGCGCTGGAAACACCATATATTTT. Its protein product is CASSLDSAGNTIYF.

The rearrangement joins TRBV27 to TRBJ1-1, with D perhaps matching TRBD1 (6 bases). CDR3 length equals 14 residues. CDR1 and CDR2 from the germline V gene are MNHEY and SMNVEV (reference sequence). V gave up 6 bases and J gave up 3 bases, with 14 bases separating them. The CDR3 DNA reads as TGTGCCAGCAGGCCGGGACAAGCACACACTGAAGCTTTCTTT. Its translation: CASRPGQAHTEAFF.

At least ten counts were recorded for this clonotype. This chain links TRBV9 with TRBJ2-3; 12 nucleotides agree with TRBD2. Trimming took 3 bases from V and 4 from J; bases not matched to a gene: 6. There are 16 residues in the CDR3. Germline V CDR1 and CDR2: SGDLS, YYNGEE. CDR3 DNA sequence: TGTGCCAGCAGCGCCAGACTAGCGGGAGATTCAGATACGCAGTATTTT. This codes for CASSARLAGDSDTQYF.

The genes are TRBV5-6 and TRBJ2-7, with 8 bases fitting TRBD2. J lost 0 bases, V lost 4 bases, and 3 bases had no gene match. CDR1 is SGHDT and CDR2 is YYEEEE in the germline V gene. CDR3 length equals 14 residues. CDR3: CASSAGTSSYEQYF. Here the CDR3 DNA reads TGTGCCAGCAGCGCCGGGACTAGCTCCTACGAGCAGTACTTC.

CDR3 bases: TGTGCCAGCAGCCCAGAGGGACAGGGGAGAAGGTCAGATACGCAGTATTTT. This codes for CASSPEGQGRRSDTQYF. This chain uses TRBV9 with TRBJ2-3; 10 bases agree with TRBD1. This CDR3 contains 17 residues. The V and J ends lost 4 bases and 4 bases, in that order; junction bases with no gene match: 12. Looked up from germline, CDR1 is SGDLS and CDR2 is YYNGEE.

This chain uses TRBV4-1 with TRBJ1-2; D remains ambiguous. The CDR3 loop spans 13 amino acids. V gave up 2 bases and J gave up 7 bases, with 11 bases separating them. From germline, CDR1 is MGHRA and CDR2 YSYEKL. The CDR3 DNA follows: TGCGCCAGCAGCCAATCGATCGGGTTTGGCTACACCTTC. Its translation is CASSQSIGFGYTF.

The V gene is TRBV12-3 or TRBV12-4, the J gene TRBJ2-5; 10 bases align to TRBD1. The CDR3 is 15 amino acids. The V segment lost 7 bases and the J segment 4 bases; nucleotides outside the gene matches: 9. The chain's CDR3 is CASNPTGGSVETQYF. Here the CDR3 DNA reads TGTGCCAGCAACCCGACAGGGGGCTCCGTAGAGACCCAGTACTTC.

About this clonotype: This may come from a read error, since a much larger clone is one base off. The chain employs TRBV27 and TRBJ2-5, with unresolved D. The CDR3 has 15 amino acids. Per the germline V gene, CDR1 is MNHEY and CDR2 is SMNVEV (reference sequence). V lost 5 bases and J lost 5, with 18 bases in between. This CDR3 is CASSPPLPMGETQYF. In DNA form, the CDR3 reads TGTGCCAGCAGTCCCCCTTTGCCCATGGGCGAGACCCAGTACTTC.

Turning to this clonotype: This may be a read error: a much more frequent sequence differs by one nucleotide. The chain uses TRBV2 and TRBJ1-5; a possible D gene is TRBD1 (6 bases). With the DNA end fitting TRBJ2-3 better, the J assignment may be wrong. Germline loops: CDR1 SNHLY, CDR2 FYNNEI. The CDR3 consists of 14 residues. CDR3 residues: CASRDSNSNQPQYF. The CDR3 bases are TGTGCCAGCAGGGACAGCAATAGCAATCAGCCCCAGTATTTT.

The V and J genes are TRBV19 and TRBJ2-5, with 11 nucleotides matching TRBD2. Germline lookup yields CDR1 LNHDA and CDR2 SQIVND (reference sequence). The CDR3 extends over 15 amino acids. V lost 5 bases and J lost 5; bases outside the gene matches: 7. The CDR3 spells CASSALLAGDETQYF. Here the CDR3 DNA reads TGTGCCAGTAGTGCCCTACTAGCGGGAGATGAGACCCAGTACTTC.

On this clonotype: One junction end disagrees with the germline gene, perhaps due to a read error. The rearrangement links TRBV6-2 or TRBV6-3 to TRBJ2-3; possibly TRBD2 for D (6 bases). The germline V gene has CDR1 MNHEY and CDR2 SVGEGT. The CDR3 consists of 16 residues. The CDR3 is CASSAPTSGLTATQYF. In nucleotides, the CDR3 is TGTGCCAGCAGCGCCCCGACTAGTGGGCTCACAGCTACGCAGTATTTT.

The chain joins TRBV9 to TRBJ2-3; maybe TRBD1 (5 bases). The better agreement between TRBJ1-5 and the DNA end casts doubt on the J call. The CDR3 covers 16 residues. Germline V gene lookup returns CDR1 SGDLS and CDR2 YYNGEE. CDR3 sequence: CASSPRRQRGTDTQHF. In nucleotides, the CDR3 is TGTGCCAGCAGCCCCCGCCGGCAGCGGGGCACAGATACGCAGCATTTT.

The rearrangement uses TRBV9 and TRBJ2-3; 9 bases map to TRBD2. Germline V gene data show CDR1 as SGDLS and CDR2 as YYNGEE. The CDR3 consists of 16 residues. V trimming: 0 bases; J trimming: 2 bases; junction bases outside the gene matches: 4. CDR3 in DNA: TGTGCCAGCAGCGTAGAACTAGCGGGTCCCACAGATACGCAGTATTTT. It specifies CASSVELAGPTDTQYF.

This clonotype has more than one count but fewer than ten. The CDR3: CASSLLGHSNQPQHF. DNA of the CDR3: TGTGCCAGCAGTTTATTGGGACACAGCAATCAGCCCCAGCATTTT. The chain has TRBV27 and TRBJ1-5, with a tentative D call TRBD1 (6 bases). Germline loops: CDR1 MNHEY, CDR2 SMNVEV (reference sequence). This CDR3 is 15 amino acids long. Trimming shortened V by 1 base and J by 1 base, and 8 bases separated the two germline ends.

The V and J genes are TRBV4-3 and TRBJ2-7, with unresolved D. Trimming took off 0 bases at V and 1 base at J, with 7 bases between the two ends. The V gene's germline CDR1 is LGHNA and CDR2 YSLEER. CDR3 length equals 14 residues. The CDR3 DNA sequence: TGCGCCAGCAGCCAAGAACTGGAATCCTACGAGCAGTACTTC. Protein product: CASSQELESYEQYF.

The gene calls are TRBV6-2 or TRBV6-3 and TRBJ2-3, with D hard to call. CDR1 and CDR2 from the germline V gene are MNHEY and SVGEGT. The CDR3 contains 13 residues. Trimming stripped 2 bases from V and 9 bases from J, with 12 bases between. The CDR3 loop is CASSYLAPRTQYF. As DNA, the CDR3 is TGTGCCAGCAGTTACCTCGCCCCCCGGACGCAGTATTTT.

The rearrangement links TRBV4-2 to TRBJ2-2; D unclear. The CDR3 length is 15 residues. Trimming stripped 0 bases from V and 1 base from J, with 6 bases between. Germline CDR1 reads LGHNA; CDR2 reads YNFKEQ. The CDR3 DNA reads as TGTGCCAGCAGCCAAGATTATGTGAACACCGGGGAGCTGTTTTTT. This sequence encodes CASSQDYVNTGELFF.

This clonotype was seen more than once but under ten times. The V call is TRBV11-2, the J call TRBJ2-1; D is unresolved. Between the trimmed V and J ends, which lost 0 bases and 0 bases, there was a span of 6 bases. Per germline, CDR1 SGHAT and CDR2 FQNNGV. This CDR3 comprises 15 residues. The DNA of the CDR3 is TGTGCCAGCAGCTTAGATCTCAGCTCCTACAATGAGCAGTTCTTC. Its protein product is CASSLDLSSYNEQFF.

This chain links TRBV20-1 with TRBJ1-5; the match to TRBD1 covers 7 bases. The CDR3 extends over 16 amino acids. From germline, CDR1 is DFQATT and CDR2 SNEGSKA (reference sequence). V shed 0 bases and J 1 base; nucleotides not matched to a gene: 6. The CDR3 DNA is TGCAGTGCTAGAGACCAGACAGGGCGCAGCAATCAGCCCCAGCATTTT. It specifies CSARDQTGRSNQPQHF.

In regard to this clonotype: This could be a read error, since a much larger clone is one nucleotide away. V usage is TRBV7-2 and J usage is TRBJ2-7; D gene ambiguous. The CDR3 spans 15 residues. The V end was cut by 5 bases, the J end by 0 bases, with 14 bases between. CDR1 and CDR2 from the germline V gene are SGHTA and FQGNSA. In DNA, the CDR3 is TGTGCCAGCAGCGCCCTTAGTCCCTACTCCTACGAGCAGTACTTC. Protein product: CASSALSPYSYEQYF.

This clonotype was found a few times. This sequence may be a read error, since a much larger clone differs from it by one base. The chain combines TRBV7-6 with TRBJ2-7; tentative D call: TRBD2 (6 bases). V was shortened by 5 bases and J by 5 bases, with 16 bases between the two germline ends. Germline CDR1 is SGHVS and CDR2 is FNYEAQ. The CDR3 is made up of 14 amino acids. DNA for the CDR3: TGTGCCAGCAGCCCGGGGGACGGTTCCAACGAGCAGTACTTC. Protein: CASSPGDGSNEQYF.

The chain carries TRBV29-1 and TRBJ1-2, with D uncertain. Germline CDR1 is SQVTM and CDR2 is ANQGSEA. Trimming removed 7 bases from V and 2 bases from J, with 11 bases in between. The CDR3 is 12 residues long. The CDR3 spells CSAPTGNYGYTF. For the CDR3, the DNA is TGCAGCGCCCCGACGGGAAACTATGGCTACACCTTC. The entire variable domain, with the rest obtained from reference TRBV29-1 and TRBJ1-2, is as follows: SAVISQKPSRDICQRGTSLTIQCQVDSQVTMMFWYRQQPGQSLTLIATANQGSEATYESGFVIDKFPISRPNLTFSTLTVSNMSPEDSSIYLCSAPTGNYGYTFGSGTRLTVV.

The rearrangement links TRBV9 to TRBJ2-7, with 8 bases aligning to TRBD2. CDR3 length equals 15 residues. CDR1 and CDR2 from the germline V gene are SGDLS and YYNGEE. The junction had 9 bases not matched to a gene; V was cut back by 2 bases and J by 5 bases. The CDR3 DNA sequence: TGTGCCAGCAGCGTGCAGGGACTAGGCCGAGACGAGCAGTACTTC. It is translated as CASSVQGLGRDEQYF.

In its sample, this clonotype was seen once. The chain links TRBV20-1 to TRBJ2-4, with D perhaps matching TRBD1 (5 bases). Germline V lookup: CDR1 DFQATT, CDR2 SNEGSKA (reference sequence). The CDR3 is 15 residues long. V dropped 1 base and J dropped 3 bases, with 13 bases sitting between them. The CDR3 reads CSARALTGGKNIQYF. CDR3 DNA sequence: TGCAGTGCTAGAGCCCTTACAGGTGGCAAAAACATTCAGTACTTC.

This clonotype was found many times. This chain joins TRBV28 and TRBJ2-6; the D is unclear. Trimming pared 1 base from V and 3 bases from J, leaving 7 bases between. The CDR3 sequence is 15 residues long. Per the germline V gene, CDR1 is MDHEN and CDR2 is SYDVKM. CDR3 DNA sequence: TGTGCCAGCAGTTTATTGGTTAGTGGGGCCAACGTCCTGACTTTC. Its protein product is CASSLLVSGANVLTF. Full variable domain (remainder filled in from reference TRBV28 and TRBJ2-6): DVKVTQSSRYLVKRTGEKVFLECVQDMDHENMFWYRQDPGLGLRLIYFSYDVKMKEKGDIPEGYSVSREKKERFSLILESASTNQTSMYLCASSLLVSGANVLTFGAGSRLTVL.

The V gene is TRBV9, the J gene TRBJ1-2; D possibly corresponds to TRBD1 (6 bases). The CDR3 covers 15 residues. V lost 2 bases, J lost 1 base, and 12 bases lay in between. The V gene's germline CDR1 is SGDLS and CDR2 YYNGEE. The CDR3 here is CASSVGGAYNYGYTF. The DNA for the CDR3 is TGTGCCAGCAGCGTTGGGGGCGCCTATAACTATGGCTACACCTTC.

On this clonotype itself: The junction departs from the called germline gene at one end, perhaps through a read error. This rearrangement joins TRBV12-3 or TRBV12-4 to TRBJ1-1; D is ambiguous. CDR3 size: 13 residues. CDR3 nucleotides: TGTGCCAGCAGTTCCACCTTGAGGGCTGAAGCATTATTT. It encodes CASSSTLRAEALF.

This clonotype has a handful of counts. This sequence joins TRBV11-2 and TRBJ2-7; D not resolved. V lost 5 bases and J lost 0, with 11 bases in between. The germline V gene encodes CDR1 SGHAT and CDR2 FQNNGV. The CDR3 is 14 amino acids. The CDR3 region has the DNA TGTGCCAGCAGCAAAGCTGCGGCCTCCTACGAGCAGTACTTC. This sequence encodes CASSKAAASYEQYF.

In the case of this clonotype: A much larger clone lies a single base off, so this may be a read error. The CDR3 loop is CASSLRDEDYEQDF. The CDR3 DNA is TGTGCCAGCAGCCTACGGGACGAAGACTACGAGCAGGACTTC. The chain is built from TRBV3-1 and TRBJ2-7; tentatively, D is TRBD1 or TRBD2 (5 bases each). Germline CDR1 and CDR2: LGHDT and YNNKEL (reference sequence). CDR3 size: 14 residues.